A single T cell receptor (beta chain) is shown here with its context. Antigen specificity is unknown. Germline V lookup: CDR1 SGHAT, CDR2 FQNNGV. The CDR3 has 12 residues. Trimming pared 4 bases from V and 6 bases from J, leaving 7 bases between. TCRdb's copy holds only in-frame clones and misses some; the assay was immunoSEQ multiplex PCR. In the table there are approximately 1.9 million clones, 90% to 95% of which are singletons. It was CD45RO-negative cells, positively selected for CCR7, that made up naive CD8 cells, with terminally differentiated effector memory CD45RA+ cells excluded. This sample was included in a study of shared clonotypes between healthy human individuals. Study-wide context: Per donor, CD8 memory used one plate, CD8 naive used two, CD4 memory used three and CD4 naive used three.

Findings and caveats of the study: Memory subsets had estimated richness that was generally smaller than that of naive subsets. For naive CD4 cells, roughly 5% of clonotypes were shared across a handful of donors.

The source material was naive CD8+ T cells from PBMCs. The chain is built from TRBV11-2 and TRBJ2-1, with TRBD1 as a possible D gene (5 bases). The clonotype comes from a man between 18 and 29 years old in good health. Some clones in this sample may be carry-over from other donors' samples. CDR3 sequence: CASSSRANEQFF. The CDR3 DNA follows: TGTGCCAGCAGCTCCAGGGCCAATGAGCAGTTCTTC.